This TCR beta chain was retrieved from a study of T cells after yellow fever vaccination. Each CDR3 protein is one row after TCRdb ran MiXCR on the 5' RACE reads. The sample has just under 600,000 distinct CDR3 sequences, approximately 13% seen once. The CDR3 spans 14 residues. V was clipped by 6 bases and J by 6 bases, with 15 bases between them. The chain joins TRBV12-3 or TRBV12-4 to TRBJ1-3; D is perhaps TRBD1 (6 bases). The material was PBMCs, obtained on the day of the yellow fever booster vaccination. This sequence was found in a young man who received the YFV17D yellow fever vaccine. The CDR3 sequence is CASRQQGEANTIYF. CDR3 bases: TGTGCCAGCAGACAACAGGGTGAGGCAAACACCATATATTTT.